This T cell receptor beta chain was retrieved from a study of read filtering for tumor transcriptome and immune sequencing. Turning to the study itself: The cohort had about 16 men and over eleven women aged roughly 47 to 90, mean about 72 years.

This clonotype was seen ten or more times. CDR3 length: 16 residues. CDR1 is SGHDT and CDR2 is YYEEEE in the germline V gene. With V trimmed by 4 bases and J by 10 bases, 14 bases remained unmatched. The library was built from around 0.4 ug RNA with molecular barcoded adaptors for alpha/delta and beta/gamma chains. MiXCR was run by TCRdb on the reads, yielding one entry per CDR3 protein. The sample lists 100,000 to 150,000 distinct CDR3 sequences, around 13% occurring once. Material for sequencing was a population of CD138-negative cells sorted from bone marrow. The chain uses TRBV5-6 and TRBJ2-1; 10 bases are shared with TRBD2. The sequence was collected from a donor aged 40 or older with multiple myeloma. In DNA, the CDR3 is TGTGCCAGCAGCCTCCCCGGGGAGCGGGAGGGGCCGGAGCAGTTCTTC. Translation: CASSLPGEREGPEQFF.